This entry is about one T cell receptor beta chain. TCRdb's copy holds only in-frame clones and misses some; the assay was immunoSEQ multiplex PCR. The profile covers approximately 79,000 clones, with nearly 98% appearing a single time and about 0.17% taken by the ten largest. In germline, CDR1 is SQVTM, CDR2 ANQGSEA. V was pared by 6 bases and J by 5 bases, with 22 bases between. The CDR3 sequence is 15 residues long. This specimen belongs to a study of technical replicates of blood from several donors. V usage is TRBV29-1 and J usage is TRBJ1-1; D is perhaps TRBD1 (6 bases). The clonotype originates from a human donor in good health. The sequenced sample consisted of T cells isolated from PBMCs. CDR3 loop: CSVGRSTGSGTEAFF. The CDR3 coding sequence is TGCAGCGTAGGAAGATCGACAGGAAGTGGGACTGAAGCTTTCTTT.